This paragraph reports one T cell receptor (beta chain). This entry belongs to a study of blood T cell repertoires in COVID-19. Trimming left V 4 bases short and J 0 bases short, with 6 bases between. This CDR3 has 13 amino acids. Data came from immunoSEQ multiplex PCR; TCRdb stores just in-frame clones and leaves some out. The sample includes about 60,000 clones, about 77% of them seen just once. Sequencing input: peripheral blood. The chain recombines TRBV12-3 or TRBV12-4 with TRBJ1-1; weak D call: TRBD1 (5 bases). The origin of this receptor is a human donor in a cohort sampled during active COVID-19. CDR3 in DNA: TGTGCCAGCAGTTCGACAGTGAACACTGAAGCTTTCTTT. It encodes CASSSTVNTEAFF.